The clone carrying this T cell receptor beta chain was counted between two and nine times. Its antigen is unidentified. Trimming shortened V by 6 bases and J by 5 bases, and 14 bases separated the two germline ends. The CDR3 covers 13 residues. Germline assignment: CDR1 SEHNR and CDR2 FQNEAQ (reference sequence). MiXCR, applied by TCRdb to the PCR reads, yields one record per CDR3 protein. Of more than 450,000 distinct CDR3 sequences in the sample, about a quarter were seen once. The source of the sample is a study of molecular identifiers for immune sequencing clone quantification. Points from the study as a whole: Clonotypes topping 20 RNA copies carried over 99% of effector molecules but under 1% of naive ones.

The rearrangement joins TRBV7-9 to TRBJ2-7, with TRBD1 as a possible D gene (7 bases). The receptor comes from a human donor in good health. Some libraries in this study had Jurkat cell RNA spiked in. Sequenced sample: naive CD8+ T cells from blood, with Jurkat cell RNA spiked in. Subset in this sample: FACS-sorted CD8+CD4-CCR7+CD45RA+ naive T cells. Here the CDR3 DNA reads TGTGCCAGCAGGCAGGGGGGCGGGGACGAGCAGTACTTC. Translated, it gives CASRQGGGDEQYF.